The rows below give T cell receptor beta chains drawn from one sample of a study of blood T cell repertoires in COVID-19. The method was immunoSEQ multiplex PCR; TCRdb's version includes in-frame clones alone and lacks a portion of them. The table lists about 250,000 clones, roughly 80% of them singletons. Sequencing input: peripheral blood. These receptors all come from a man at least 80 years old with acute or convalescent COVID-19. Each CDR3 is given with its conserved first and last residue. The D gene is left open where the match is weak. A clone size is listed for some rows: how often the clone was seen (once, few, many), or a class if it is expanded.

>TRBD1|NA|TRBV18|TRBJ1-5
CASSPSGTVKQPQHF
TGTGCCAGCTCACCGTCCGGGACAGTTAAGCAGCCCCAGCATTTT
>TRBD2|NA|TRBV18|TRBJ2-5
CASSAGTSSRQETQYF
TGTGCCAGCTCAGCAGGGACTAGCAGTAGACAAGAGACCCAGTACTTC
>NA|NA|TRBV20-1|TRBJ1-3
CSASFGGAGNTIYF
TGCAGTGCTAGTTTCGGCGGGGCTGGAAACACCATATATTTT
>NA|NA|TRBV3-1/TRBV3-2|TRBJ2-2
CASSQVPGWNTGELFF
TGTGCCAGCAGCCAAGTCCCAGGGTGGAACACCGGGGAGCTGTTTTTT
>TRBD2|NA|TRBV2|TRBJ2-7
CASSLTSGGAHPYF
TGTGCCAGCAGCCTGACTAGCGGGGGGGCCCATCCGTACTTC
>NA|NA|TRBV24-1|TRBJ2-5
CATSYGTFDQETQYF
TGTGCCACCAGTTACGGGACTTTCGACCAAGAGACCCAGTACTTC
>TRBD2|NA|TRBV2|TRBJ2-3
CASSVRTSGRLNTQYF
TGTGCCAGCAGTGTTCGGACTAGCGGGAGGTTAAATACGCAGTATTTT
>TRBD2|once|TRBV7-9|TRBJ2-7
CASSPSGTTLNGQYF
TGTGCCAGCAGCCCTAGCGGGACAACCTTAAACGGGCAGTACTTC
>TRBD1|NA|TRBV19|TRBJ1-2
CASSTRQPDPEQGAVFYGYTF
TGTGCCAGTAGTACACGTCAGCCGGACCCAGAACAGGGGGCCGTCTTCTATGGCTACACCTTC
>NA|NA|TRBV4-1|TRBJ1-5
CASSQEQALYNQPQHF
TGCGCCAGCAGCCAAGAACAAGCGCTGTATAATCAGCCCCAGCATTTT
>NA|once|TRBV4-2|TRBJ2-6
CASSPQGSSGANVLTF
TGTGCCAGCAGCCCCCAGGGGAGCTCTGGGGCCAACGTCCTGACTTTC
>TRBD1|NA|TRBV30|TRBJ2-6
CAWSQTYTGVISGANVLTF
TGTGCCTGGAGTCAGACGTACACAGGGGTAATCTCTGGGGCCAACGTCCTGACTTTC
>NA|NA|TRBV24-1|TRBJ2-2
CATSDSLVNTGELFF
TGTGCCACCAGTGATTCCCTAGTGAACACCGGGGAGCTGTTTTTT
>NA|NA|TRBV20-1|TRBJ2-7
CSARDVIEQYF
TGCAGTGCTAGAGATGTCATCGAGCAGTACTTC
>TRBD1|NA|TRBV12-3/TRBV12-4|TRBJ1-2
CASSPTGSYGYTF
TGTGCCAGCAGCCCGACAGGGTCCTATGGCTACACCTTC
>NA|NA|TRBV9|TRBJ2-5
CASSVDSPGQETQYF
TGTGCCAGCAGCGTAGATAGCCCAGGGCAAGAGACCCAGTACTTC
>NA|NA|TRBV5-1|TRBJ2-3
CASSLGPPGGGTDTQYF
TGCGCCAGCAGCTTGGGCCCCCCAGGAGGGGGCACAGATACGCAGTATTTT
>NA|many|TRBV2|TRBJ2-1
CASSVRMINEQFF
TGTGCCAGCAGTGTGAGGATGATCAATGAGCAGTTCTTC
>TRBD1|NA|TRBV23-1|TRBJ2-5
CASSQSEDRGKETQYF
TGCGCCAGCAGTCAATCCGAGGACAGGGGTAAAGAGACCCAGTACTTC
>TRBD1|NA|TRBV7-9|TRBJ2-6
CASLPLDRGNSGANVLTF
TGTGCCAGCCTCCCCCTGGACAGGGGCAACTCTGGGGCCAACGTCCTGACTTTC
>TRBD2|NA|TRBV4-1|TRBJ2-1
CASSQILLADEQFF
TGCGCCAGCAGCCAGATCCTGCTAGCGGATGAGCAGTTCTTC
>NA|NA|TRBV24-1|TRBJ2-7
CATSPGGGGHYEQYF
TGTGCCACCAGCCCCGGAGGGGGCGGTCACTACGAGCAGTACTTC